This T cell receptor beta chain was recorded in a study of human T cells and chemical hapten exposure. Findings and limits, study-wide: Those TCRs sitting above 1 in 1000 frequency stayed the same with DPC sensitization.

The library tagged each cDNA molecule with unique molecular identifiers. Original processing methods: Sampled TCR counts reached a median of roughly 90,000 per sample, with values ranging from about 20,000 to 700,000. TCRdb used MiXCR to reprocess the RACE reads, holding one entry per CDR3 protein. TCRdb, rather than the study authors, made the V and J calls. The sample shows around 65,000 distinct CDR3 sequences, roughly 6.6% of them seen only once. Ten or more counts support this clonotype. Its antigen is not known. The CDR3 has 14 amino acids. Germline values: CDR1 SNHLY, CDR2 FYNNEI. V lost 8 bases and J lost 2, with 13 bases in between. As for time point: healthy volunteer bleed at 6 weeks. Whole blood, unfractionated, served as the material for total RNA extraction.

The chain employs TRBV2 and TRBJ1-5, with a weak D call TRBD1 (5 bases). The TCR sequence derives from a female donor in good health. Some clones in this sample may be carry-over from other donors' samples. Sequencing was performed on whole blood. The CDR3 loop is CASRGVWGNQPQHF. For the CDR3, the DNA is TGTGCCAGCCGAGGGGTTTGGGGCAATCAGCCCCAGCATTTT.